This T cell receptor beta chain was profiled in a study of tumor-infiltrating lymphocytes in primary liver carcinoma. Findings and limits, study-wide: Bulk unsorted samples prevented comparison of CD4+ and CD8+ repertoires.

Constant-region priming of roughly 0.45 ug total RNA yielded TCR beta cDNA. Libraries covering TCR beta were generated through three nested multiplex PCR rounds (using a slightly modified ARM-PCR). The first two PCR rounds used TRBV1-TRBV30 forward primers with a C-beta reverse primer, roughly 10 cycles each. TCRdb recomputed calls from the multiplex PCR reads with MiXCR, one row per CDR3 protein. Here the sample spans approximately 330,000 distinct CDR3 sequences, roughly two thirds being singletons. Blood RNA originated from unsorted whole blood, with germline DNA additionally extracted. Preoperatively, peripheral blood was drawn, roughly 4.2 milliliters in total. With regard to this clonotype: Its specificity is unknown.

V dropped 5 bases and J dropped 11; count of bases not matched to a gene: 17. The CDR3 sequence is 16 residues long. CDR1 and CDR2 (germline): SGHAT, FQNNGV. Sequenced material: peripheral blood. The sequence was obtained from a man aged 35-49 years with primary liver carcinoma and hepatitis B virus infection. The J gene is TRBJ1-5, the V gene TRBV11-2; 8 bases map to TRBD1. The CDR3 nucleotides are TGTGCCAGCAGCCCGGGGGTGGACAGGGCACGGCAGTCCCAGCATTTT. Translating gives CASSPGVDRARQSQHF. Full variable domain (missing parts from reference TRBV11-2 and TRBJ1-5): EAGVAQSPRYKIIEKRQSVAFWCNPISGHATLYWYQQILGQGPKLLIQFQNNGVVDDSQLPKDRFSAERLKGVDSTLKIQPAKLEDSAVYLCASSPGVDRARQSQHFGDGTRLSIL.